This TCR beta chain was captured by sequencing in a study of T-cell memory formation after mild COVID-19 (TCRdb year 2021). Concerning the study at large: TCR sequence clusters from the two donors were largely donor specific. T-cell clones expanding and contracting after mild COVID-19 in two donors were tracked by longitudinal TCRalpha and TCRbeta repertoire sequencing. Two young, previously healthy adult volunteers made up the cohort, one male and one female.

The paper as a whole reports these results and caveats: Contracting CD4+ clones were located mainly in the CM and EM memory subsets, whereas CD8+ clones were found to be enriched in EMRA. The study covered only two mild cases, and larger cohorts including severe cases with pre-infection samples were considered necessary. Some responding clones were detected in pre-infection memory, which suggested that pre-existing cross-reactive memory T cells had joined the SARS-CoV-2 response. Balanced CD4/CD8 phenotypes were observed for clones contracting from day 15 to 85, whereas a bias towards CD4+ was observed for a second wave of clones expanding from day 15 to 37. The second-wave clones that peaked on day 37 were not confirmed to be SARS-CoV-2 specific.

The sample was run on an Illumina NovaSeq 6000. TCRalpha and TCRbeta cDNA libraries were built by 5'RACE with constant-segment primers, adding sample barcodes and unique molecular identifiers. Trizol reagent was used to extract RNA from every sample. Library amplification was performed in two PCR steps, and a second sample barcode and Illumina TruSeq adapters were introduced in the second step. The libraries were sequenced on an Illumina NovaSeq using 2 x 150 bp paired-end reads. Per the source publication's procedure: With migec v1.2.7, reads were demultiplexed and then collapsed into UMI-guided consensus sequences. With mixcr v2.1.11, UMI consensuses were aligned to TRA and TRB V and J templates and assembled into clonotypes. Expanded or contracted clonotypes were those called significant by both edgeR and NoisET, with noise models trained on biological replicates. For edgeR calls, a false discovery rate-adjusted p below 0.01 and a log2 fold-change threshold of 1 were applied. PCA with hierarchical clustering of max-normalized trajectories of the 1000 most abundant clonotypes was used as exploratory dynamics analysis. The CD4 or CD8 phenotype of responding clones was assigned using the separately sequenced CD4+ and CD8+ repertoires. Through fastp at Q25 and MiXCR, TCRdb rebuilt clones from the public reads, retaining in-frame beta chains. All rows with the same CDR3 protein become a single entry with the most common DNA and genes. TCRdb's processing, not the study's, gives the V and J calls here. This sample comprises 120,000 or so distinct CDR3 sequences, roughly 15% of them detected only once. Approximately 15% of the sample belongs to the ten largest clones.

With regard to this clonotype: There is no known antigen for this receptor. Per-base quality was not reported, and no clone a single base away is much larger than it.

Ficoll-Paque density gradient centrifugation was used to isolate PBMCs. The CDR3 contains 14 residues, cysteine and phenylalanine counted. The DNA shown is the 42-base CDR3, in frame from base 1. V loses 1 base of germline sequence and J loses 0 bases, and the interval between the two ends is 6 bases. Sequencing was carried out using PBMCs or a T cell subset sorted from them (not recorded which). This clonotype originated in an adult woman who had mild COVID-19 (a few samples of this study predate the infection). The sample titles of this study are shuffled in the database, so cell type and time point are left out; the donor was told from shared clones. The rearrangement combines TRBV12-3 or TRBV12-4 with TRBJ2-5; the D segment cannot be called with confidence. The CDR3 here reads CASSLVAYQETQYF. The DNA reads TGTGCCAGCAGTTTAGTCGCGTACCAAGAGACCCAGTACTTC.